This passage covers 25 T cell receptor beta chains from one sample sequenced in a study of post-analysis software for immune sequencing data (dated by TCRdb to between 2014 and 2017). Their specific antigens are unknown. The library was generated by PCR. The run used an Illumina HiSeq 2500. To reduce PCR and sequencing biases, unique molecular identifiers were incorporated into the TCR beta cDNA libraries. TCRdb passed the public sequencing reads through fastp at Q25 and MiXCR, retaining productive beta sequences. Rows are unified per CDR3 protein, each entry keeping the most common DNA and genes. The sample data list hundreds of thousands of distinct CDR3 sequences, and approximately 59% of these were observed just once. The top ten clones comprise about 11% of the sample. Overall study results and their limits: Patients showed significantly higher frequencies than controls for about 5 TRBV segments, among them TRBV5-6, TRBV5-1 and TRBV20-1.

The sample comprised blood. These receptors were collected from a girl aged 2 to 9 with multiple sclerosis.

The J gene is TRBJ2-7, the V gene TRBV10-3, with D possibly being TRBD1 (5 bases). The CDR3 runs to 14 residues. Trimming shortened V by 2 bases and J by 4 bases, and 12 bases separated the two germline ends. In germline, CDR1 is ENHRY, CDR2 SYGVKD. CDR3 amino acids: CAISERSGKYEQYF. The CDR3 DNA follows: TGTGCCATCAGTGAGAGGTCAGGGAAATACGAGCAGTACTTC.

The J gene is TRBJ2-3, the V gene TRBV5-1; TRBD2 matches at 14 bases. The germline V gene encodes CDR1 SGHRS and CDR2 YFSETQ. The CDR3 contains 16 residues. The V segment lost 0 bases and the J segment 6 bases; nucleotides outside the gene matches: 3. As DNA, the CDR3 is TGCGCCAGCAGCTTGGCTCGGACTAGCGGGAGGGATACGCAGTATTTT. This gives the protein CASSLARTSGRDTQYF.

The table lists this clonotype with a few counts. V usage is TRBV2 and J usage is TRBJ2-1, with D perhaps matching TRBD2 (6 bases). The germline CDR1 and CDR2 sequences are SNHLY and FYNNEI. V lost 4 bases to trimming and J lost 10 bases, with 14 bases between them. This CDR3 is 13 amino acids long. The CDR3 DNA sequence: TGTGCCAGCAGTGGGTGGGAGGTAAAGGAGCAGTTCTTC. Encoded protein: CASSGWEVKEQFF. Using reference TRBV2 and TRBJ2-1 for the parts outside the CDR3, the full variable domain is EPEVTQTPSHQVTQMGQEVILRCVPISNHLYFYWYRQILGQKVEFLVSFYNNEISEKSEIFDDQFSVERPDGSNFTLKIRSTKLEDSAMYFCASSGWEVKEQFFGPGTRLTVL.

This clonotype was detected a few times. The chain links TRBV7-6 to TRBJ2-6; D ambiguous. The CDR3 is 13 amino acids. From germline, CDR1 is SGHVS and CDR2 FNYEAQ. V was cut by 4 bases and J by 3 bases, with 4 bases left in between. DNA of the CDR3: TGTGCCAGCAGCTCCTATGGGGCCAACGTCCTGACTTTC. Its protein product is CASSSYGANVLTF.

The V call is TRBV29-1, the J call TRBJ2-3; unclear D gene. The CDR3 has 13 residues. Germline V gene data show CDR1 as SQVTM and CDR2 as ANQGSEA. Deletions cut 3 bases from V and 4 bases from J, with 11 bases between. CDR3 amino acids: CSVDNPGADTQYF. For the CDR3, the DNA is TGCAGCGTTGACAACCCCGGCGCAGATACGCAGTATTTT.

CDR3 bases: TGCAGTGCTGGACGCCAGCGGGGGGGCCCAGAGACCCAGTACTTC. This gives the protein CSAGRQRGGPETQYF. The gene calls are TRBV20-1 and TRBJ2-7; TRBD2 matches 10 bases. The end of the DNA fits TRBJ2-5 better, so the J call may be wrong. This CDR3 comprises 15 residues. Germline values: CDR1 DFQATT, CDR2 SNEGSKA (reference sequence).

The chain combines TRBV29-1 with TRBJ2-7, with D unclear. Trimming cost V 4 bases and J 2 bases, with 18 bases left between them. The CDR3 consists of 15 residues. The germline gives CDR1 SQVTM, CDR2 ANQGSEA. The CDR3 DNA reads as TGCAGCGTTGTTGGTCTATCTAGGCGCACCTACGAGCAGTACTTC. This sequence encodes CSVVGLSRRTYEQYF.

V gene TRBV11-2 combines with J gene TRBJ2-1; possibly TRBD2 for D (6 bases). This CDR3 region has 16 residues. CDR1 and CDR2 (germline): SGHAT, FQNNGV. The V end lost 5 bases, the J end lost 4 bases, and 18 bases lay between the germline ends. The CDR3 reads CASSPLYGGMYNEQFF. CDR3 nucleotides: TGTGCCAGCAGCCCCCTATACGGAGGGATGTACAATGAGCAGTTCTTC.

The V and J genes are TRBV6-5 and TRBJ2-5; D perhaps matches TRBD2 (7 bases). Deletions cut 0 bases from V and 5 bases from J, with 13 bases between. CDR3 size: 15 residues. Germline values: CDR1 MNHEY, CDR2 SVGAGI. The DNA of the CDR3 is TGTGCCAGCAGTTACTCGAGGGGGGGCGATGAGACCCAGTACTTC. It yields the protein CASSYSRGGDETQYF.

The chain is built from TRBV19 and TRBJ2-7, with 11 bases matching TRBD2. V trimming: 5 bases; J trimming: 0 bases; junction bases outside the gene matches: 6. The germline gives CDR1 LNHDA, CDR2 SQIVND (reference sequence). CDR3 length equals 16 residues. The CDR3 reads CASSALAGVVSYEQYF. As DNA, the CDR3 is TGTGCCAGTAGTGCACTAGCGGGAGTGGTCTCCTACGAGCAGTACTTC.

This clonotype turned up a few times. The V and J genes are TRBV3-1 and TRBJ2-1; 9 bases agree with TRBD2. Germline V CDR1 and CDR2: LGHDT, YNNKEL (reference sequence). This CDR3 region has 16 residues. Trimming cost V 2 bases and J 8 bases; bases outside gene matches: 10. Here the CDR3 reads CASSQIAGGPRDEQFF. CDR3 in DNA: TGTGCCAGCAGCCAAATCGCGGGGGGGCCGAGGGATGAGCAGTTCTTC.

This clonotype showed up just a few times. CDR3 sequence: CASSLVEGFLSGANVLTF. Written as DNA, the CDR3 is TGCGCCAGCAGCTTGGTGGAAGGTTTCCTCTCTGGGGCCAACGTCCTGACTTTC. The V gene is TRBV5-1, the J gene TRBJ2-6; no clear D. This CDR3 is 18 amino acids long. The V gene lost 0 bases and the J gene lost 0 bases, with 13 bases spanning the gap. CDR1 SGHRS and CDR2 YFSETQ come from the germline V gene.

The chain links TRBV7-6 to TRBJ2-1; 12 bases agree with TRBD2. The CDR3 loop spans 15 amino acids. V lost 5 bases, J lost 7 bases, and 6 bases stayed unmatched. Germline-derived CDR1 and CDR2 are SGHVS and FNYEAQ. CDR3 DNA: TGTGCCAGCAGCGCTAGCGGGGGGGTAGGAAATGAGCAGTTCTTC. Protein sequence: CASSASGGVGNEQFF.

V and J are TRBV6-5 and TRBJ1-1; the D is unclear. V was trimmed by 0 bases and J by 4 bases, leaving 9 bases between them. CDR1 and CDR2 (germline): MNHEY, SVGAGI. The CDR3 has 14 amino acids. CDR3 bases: TGTGCCAGCAGTTACTCGACACTTGCCACTGAAGCTTTCTTT. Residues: CASSYSTLATEAFF.

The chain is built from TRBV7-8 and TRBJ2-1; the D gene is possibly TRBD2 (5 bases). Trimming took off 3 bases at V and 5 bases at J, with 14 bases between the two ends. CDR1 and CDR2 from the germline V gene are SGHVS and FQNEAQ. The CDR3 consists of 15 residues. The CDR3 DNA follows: TGTGCCAGCAGCTTCGGCAGCGGTACCCACAATGAGCAGTTCTTC. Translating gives CASSFGSGTHNEQFF.

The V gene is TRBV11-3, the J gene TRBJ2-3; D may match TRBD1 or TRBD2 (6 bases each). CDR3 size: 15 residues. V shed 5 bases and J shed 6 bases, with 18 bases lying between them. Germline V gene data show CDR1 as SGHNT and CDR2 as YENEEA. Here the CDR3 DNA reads TGTGCCAGCAGCGGGCCCCGGGGGCCTCCTGATACGCAGTATTTT. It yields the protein CASSGPRGPPDTQYF.

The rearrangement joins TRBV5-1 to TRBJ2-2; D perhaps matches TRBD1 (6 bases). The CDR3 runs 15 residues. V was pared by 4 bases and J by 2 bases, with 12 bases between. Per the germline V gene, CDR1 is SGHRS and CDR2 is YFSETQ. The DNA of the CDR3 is TGCGCCAGCAGCACCTTGGACAGTAACACCGGGGAGCTGTTTTTT. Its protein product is CASSTLDSNTGELFF. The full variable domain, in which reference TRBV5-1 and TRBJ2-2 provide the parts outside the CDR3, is KAGVTQTPRYLIKTRGQQVTLSCSPISGHRSVSWYQQTPGQGLQFLFEYFSETQRNKGNFPGRFSGRQFSNSRSEMNVSTLELGDSALYLCASSTLDSNTGELFFGEGSRLTVL.

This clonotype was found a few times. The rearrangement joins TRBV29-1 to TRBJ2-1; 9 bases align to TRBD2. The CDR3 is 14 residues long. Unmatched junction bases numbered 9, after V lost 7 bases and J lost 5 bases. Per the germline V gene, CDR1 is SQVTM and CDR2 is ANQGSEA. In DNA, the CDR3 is TGCAGCGCGGGTACTAGCGGGCGCGACAATGAGCAGTTCTTC. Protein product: CSAGTSGRDNEQFF.

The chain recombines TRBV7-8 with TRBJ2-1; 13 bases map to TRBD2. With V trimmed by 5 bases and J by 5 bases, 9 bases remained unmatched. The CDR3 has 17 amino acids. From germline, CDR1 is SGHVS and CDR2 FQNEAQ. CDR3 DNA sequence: TGTGCCAGCAGCCATCGGACTAGCGGGGGTCAACACAATGAGCAGTTCTTC. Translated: CASSHRTSGGQHNEQFF.

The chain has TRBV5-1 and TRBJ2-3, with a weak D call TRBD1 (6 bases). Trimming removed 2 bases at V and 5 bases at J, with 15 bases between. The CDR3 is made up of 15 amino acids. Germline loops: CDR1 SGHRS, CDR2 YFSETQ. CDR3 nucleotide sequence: TGCGCCAGCAGCTTTTTTGGGGGCCCGGGAGATACGCAGTATTTT. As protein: CASSFFGGPGDTQYF.

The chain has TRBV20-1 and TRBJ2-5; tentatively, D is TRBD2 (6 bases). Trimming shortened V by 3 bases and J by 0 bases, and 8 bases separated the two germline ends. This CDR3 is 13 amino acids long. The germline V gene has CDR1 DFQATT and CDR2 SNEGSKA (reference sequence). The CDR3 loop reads CSASSGHQETQYF. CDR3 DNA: TGCAGTGCTAGCAGCGGGCACCAAGAGACCCAGTACTTC.

CDR3 bases: TGTGCCAGCAGTTGGAAACCGGATAACACAGATACGCAGTATTTT. Residues: CASSWKPDNTDTQYF. The J gene is TRBJ2-3, the V gene TRBV11-2, with D uncertain. There are 15 residues in the CDR3. Germline lookup yields CDR1 SGHAT and CDR2 FQNNGV. The V end was cut by 6 bases, the J end by 2 bases, with 15 bases between.

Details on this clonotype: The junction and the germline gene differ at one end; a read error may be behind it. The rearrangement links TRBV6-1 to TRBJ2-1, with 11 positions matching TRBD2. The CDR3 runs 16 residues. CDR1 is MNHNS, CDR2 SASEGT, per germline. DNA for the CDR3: TGTGCCAGCAGTGAACAACTAGCGGGAGCCTACAATGGGCAGTTCTTC. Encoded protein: CASSEQLAGAYNGQFF.

Written as DNA, the CDR3 is TGTGCCACCAAGGCAGGGTCGTTGTGGTCGGATGGCTACACCTTC. This encodes CATKAGSLWSDGYTF. The chain has TRBV15 and TRBJ1-2, with a tentative D call TRBD1 (5 bases). This CDR3 is 15 amino acids long. CDR1 is LNHNV and CDR2 is YYDKDF in the germline V gene (reference sequence). V was shortened by 7 bases and J by 6 bases, with 21 bases between the two germline ends.

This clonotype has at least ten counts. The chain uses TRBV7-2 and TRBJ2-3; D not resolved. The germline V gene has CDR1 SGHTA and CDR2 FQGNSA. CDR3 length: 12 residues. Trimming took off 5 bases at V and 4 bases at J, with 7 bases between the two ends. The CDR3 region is CASSPSSDTQYF. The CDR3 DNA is TGTGCCAGCAGCCCTTCCTCAGATACGCAGTATTTT.